The 23 T cell receptor beta chains below were found in one sample sequenced in a study of blood T cell repertoires in COVID-19. TCRdb's table, derived via immunoSEQ multiplex PCR, lists solely in-frame clones and lacks some. The sample carries hundreds of thousands of clones, around 90% recorded once. The sequenced sample was peripheral blood. The receptor source for this set is a woman aged 40 to 49 with COVID-19, enrolled during active disease.

This clone has only one observation. This chain joins TRBV4-2 and TRBJ2-7; TRBD2 aligns across 7 bases. From germline, CDR1 is LGHNA and CDR2 YNFKEQ. This CDR3 contains 15 residues. Trimming cost V 5 bases and J 1 base; bases outside gene matches: 8. The CDR3 sequence is CASSLKRGDSYEQYF. For the CDR3, the DNA is TGTGCCAGCAGCTTGAAGCGGGGAGATTCCTACGAGCAGTACTTC.

The genes are TRBV7-2 and TRBJ2-7, with a possible D match to TRBD1 (6 bases). This CDR3 has 13 amino acids. CDR1 and CDR2 (germline): SGHTA, FQGNSA. Between the trimmed V and J ends, which lost 3 bases and 3 bases, there was a span of 9 bases. The chain's CDR3 is CASSFTGRYEQYF. CDR3 coding DNA: TGTGCCAGCAGCTTTACAGGGCGCTACGAGCAGTACTTC.

This chain uses TRBV5-5 with TRBJ1-1; D call uncertain. Trimming took 0 bases from V and 7 from J, leaving 13 bases between them. This CDR3 comprises 14 residues. Germline V gene sequence: CDR1 SGHKS, CDR2 YYEKEE (reference sequence). CDR3 sequence reads: CASSLGPPEGEAFF. Written as DNA, the CDR3 is TGTGCCAGCAGCTTGGGACCGCCGGAGGGTGAAGCTTTCTTT.

The chain uses TRBV2 and TRBJ2-7, with 7 nucleotides matching TRBD1. The trim removed 8 bases at V and 6 bases at J, leaving 10 bases unmatched. This CDR3 region has 13 residues. CDR1 and CDR2 from the germline V gene are SNHLY and FYNNEI. The CDR3 loop reads CASERQGGAEQYF. The CDR3 DNA sequence: TGTGCCAGCGAACGACAGGGTGGCGCCGAGCAGTACTTC.

This rearrangement joins TRBV5-1 to TRBJ2-3; 10 bases line up with TRBD2. Looked up from germline, CDR1 is SGHRS and CDR2 is YFSETQ. This CDR3 has 16 residues. Germline trimming cut 2 bases from V and 4 bases from J; bases unmatched to any gene: 7. The CDR3 DNA reads as TGCGCCAGCAGCTTCGGACTAGCGGATTCGTCAGATACGCAGTATTTT. Translating gives CASSFGLADSSDTQYF.

The rearrangement links TRBV25-1 to TRBJ1-6; perhaps TRBD1 as D (6 bases). V was pared by 3 bases and J by 14 bases, with 17 bases between. CDR3 length: 14 amino acids. Germline V CDR1 and CDR2: MGHDK, SYGVNS. CDR3 protein: CASSDGARGASLHF. The CDR3 nucleotides read TGTGCCAGCAGTGATGGGGCACGGGGGGCCTCCCTCCACTTT.

The rearrangement joins TRBV28 to TRBJ2-3, with D hard to call. The V and J ends lost 7 bases and 0 bases respectively, with 11 bases between them. Germline lookup yields CDR1 MDHEN and CDR2 SYDVKM. The CDR3 length is 14 residues. This CDR3 is CASTARGSTDTQYF. CDR3 nucleotide sequence: TGTGCCAGCACCGCCCGCGGTAGCACAGATACGCAGTATTTT.

This clone was picked up one time. In nucleotides, the CDR3 is TGTGCCAGCAGCTTTAACCAGGGGCCTACTAACTATGGCTACACCTTC. Encoded protein: CASSFNQGPTNYGYTF. The chain is built from TRBV7-9 and TRBJ1-2, with D possibly being TRBD1 (6 bases). The CDR3 has 16 amino acids. The germline V gene has CDR1 SEHNR and CDR2 FQNEAQ (reference sequence). V lost 3 bases and J lost 0, with 14 bases in between. The entire variable domain, with the rest obtained from reference TRBV7-9 and TRBJ1-2, is as follows: DTGVSQNPRHKITKRGQNVTFRCDPISEHNRLYWYRQTLGQGPEFLTYFQNEAQLEKSRLLSDRFSAERPKGSFSTLEIQRTEQGDSAMYLCASSFNQGPTNYGYTFGSGTRLTVV.

The chain links TRBV28 to TRBJ1-5, with TRBD1 matching 10 bases. The CDR3 loop spans 13 amino acids. Trimming cost V 6 bases and J 7 bases; bases outside gene matches: 3. The germline V gene has CDR1 MDHEN and CDR2 SYDVKM. The CDR3 spells CASSWDRGQPQHF. The CDR3 coding sequence is TGTGCCAGCAGCTGGGACAGGGGACAGCCCCAGCATTTT.

The chain is built from TRBV3-1 (or the pseudogene TRBV3-2) and TRBJ2-5; 7 bases align to TRBD2. This CDR3 region has 13 residues. Germline CDR1 reads LGHDT; CDR2 reads YNNKEL (reference sequence). Trimming cost V 2 bases and J 7 bases; bases outside gene matches: 4. The CDR3 protein is CASSQYREGTQYF. CDR3 bases: TGTGCCAGCAGCCAATATAGGGAGGGGACCCAGTACTTC.

This sequence joins TRBV6-5 and TRBJ2-2; weak D call: TRBD1 (6 bases). Germline V CDR1 and CDR2: MNHEY, SVGAGI. The CDR3 is 16 amino acids. Trimming left V 1 base short and J 2 bases short, with 11 bases between. Here the CDR3 reads CASSYYTGFNTGELFF. The CDR3 coding sequence is TGTGCCAGCAGTTACTACACAGGGTTTAACACCGGGGAGCTGTTTTTT.

The chain is built from TRBV5-6 and TRBJ1-2; D might be TRBD1 (6 bases). The CDR3 is made up of 14 amino acids. The germline V gene has CDR1 SGHDT and CDR2 YYEEEE. V lost 4 bases, J lost 6 bases, and 16 bases lay in between. CDR3 region: CASSETGQGHGYTF. Written as DNA, the CDR3 is TGTGCCAGCAGCGAGACGGGGCAGGGGCATGGCTACACCTTC.

The rearrangement uses TRBV7-2 and TRBJ2-7; D might be TRBD1 (6 bases). Looked up from germline, CDR1 is SGHTA and CDR2 is FQGNSA. The CDR3 spans 17 residues. Trimming took 2 bases from V and 6 from J, leaving 23 bases between them. As DNA, the CDR3 is TGTGCCAGCAGCTTATTTCAGGGGTCCGCTGTATATAGCGAGCAGTACTTC. The encoded protein is CASSLFQGSAVYSEQYF.

The rearrangement joins TRBV12-3 or TRBV12-4 to TRBJ2-7, with TRBD1 identical over 9 bases. After removal of 7 bases from V and 3 bases from J, the junction contained 4 bases not matched to a gene. The CDR3 has 13 amino acids. The CDR3 protein is CASNRQGDYEQYF. The CDR3 DNA sequence: TGTGCCAGCAACCGACAGGGGGACTACGAGCAGTACTTC.

The chain uses TRBV5-1 and TRBJ1-1; D is undetermined. The CDR3 runs 14 residues. The ends were cut back, 1 base at V and 3 bases at J, with 10 bases in the middle. Germline V gives CDR1 SGHRS, CDR2 YFSETQ. The CDR3 spells CASSLRGSYTEAFF. CDR3 bases: TGCGCCAGCAGCTTGCGAGGCAGCTACACTGAAGCTTTCTTT.

This clone was counted only a few times. The chain combines TRBV7-2 with TRBJ1-1; 7 bases are a match to TRBD1. Germline CDR1 is SGHTA and CDR2 is FQGNSA. V was pared by 2 bases and J by 4 bases, with 4 bases of the junction left unmatched. The CDR3 is 14 amino acids. CDR3 bases: TGTGCCAGCAGCTTACCCACAGGGGCCACTGAAGCTTTCTTT. Residues: CASSLPTGATEAFF.

The V and J genes are TRBV28 and TRBJ2-4; D perhaps matches TRBD2 (5 bases). The length of the CDR3 is 16 residues. V was pared by 3 bases and J by 3 bases, with 15 bases between. CDR1 is MDHEN and CDR2 is SYDVKM in the germline V gene. CDR3 coding DNA: TGTGCCAGCAGTTTCGAAGGGAACGGGGTCAAAAACATTCAGTACTTC. Translating gives CASSFEGNGVKNIQYF.

The chain combines TRBV5-1 with TRBJ2-5, with TRBD2 matching 7 bases. After removal of 0 bases from V and 4 bases from J, the junction contained 6 bases not matched to a gene. CDR1 is SGHRS, CDR2 YFSETQ, per germline. There are 15 residues in the CDR3. The CDR3 region is CASSLGGPGGETQYF. For the CDR3, the DNA is TGCGCCAGCAGCTTGGGAGGGCCGGGGGGAGAGACCCAGTACTTC.

CDR3 loop: CASSLKAGKGETQYF. CDR3 DNA: TGTGCCAGCAGCTTGAAGGCGGGGAAAGGAGAGACCCAGTACTTC. This chain uses TRBV5-4 with TRBJ2-5, with D possibly being TRBD2 (6 bases). The V and J ends lost 1 base and 4 bases respectively, with 14 bases between them. CDR1 is SGHNT and CDR2 is YYREEE in the germline V gene (reference sequence). The CDR3 totals 15 residues.

The rearrangement links TRBV30 to TRBJ2-1; 11 nucleotides line up with TRBD1. Trimming removed 3 bases from V and 9 bases from J; junction bases left unmatched: 10. Germline CDR1 GTSNPN, CDR2 SVGIG (reference sequence). CDR3 length: 15 residues. CDR3 DNA sequence: TGTGCCTGGAGCCGGACAGGGGGCAAAGGGAGTGAGCAGTTCTTC. As protein: CAWSRTGGKGSEQFF.

This sequence joins TRBV20-1 and TRBJ2-7; 7 positions agree with TRBD2. Germline-derived CDR1 and CDR2 are DFQATT and SNEGSKA (reference sequence). The CDR3 is made up of 14 amino acids. With 3 bases clipped from V and 5 bases from J, the junction kept 10 bases outside the gene matches. For the CDR3, the DNA is TGCAGTGCTAGTCTTAGCGGGTACCACCACGAGCAGTACTTC. It codes for CSASLSGYHHEQYF.

The gene calls are TRBV5-1 and TRBJ2-1, with D possibly matching TRBD1 (6 bases). CDR3 length: 15 amino acids. The germline V gene has CDR1 SGHRS and CDR2 YFSETQ. V lost 3 bases to trimming and J lost 2 bases, with 12 bases between them. Here the CDR3 reads CASSSQGQPYNEQFF. In DNA, the CDR3 is TGCGCCAGCAGCTCACAAGGACAGCCCTACAATGAGCAGTTCTTC.

As concerns this clone: The same CDR3 arises from other DNA sequences in this sample as well. V gene TRBV7-9 combines with J gene TRBJ2-7; no definite D call. V lost 1 base to trimming and J lost 3 bases, with 7 bases between them. Germline lookup yields CDR1 SEHNR and CDR2 FQNEAQ (reference sequence). The CDR3 length is 13 residues. The CDR3: CASSLGGIYEQYF. Written as DNA, the CDR3 is TGTGCCAGCAGCTTAGGAGGTATCTACGAGCAGTACTTC. The full variable domain, completed using reference TRBV7-9 and TRBJ2-7, is DTGVSQNPRHKITKRGQNVTFRCDPISEHNRLYWYRQTLGQGPEFLTYFQNEAQLEKSRLLSDRFSAERPKGSFSTLEIQRTEQGDSAMYLCASSLGGIYEQYFGPGTRLTVT.